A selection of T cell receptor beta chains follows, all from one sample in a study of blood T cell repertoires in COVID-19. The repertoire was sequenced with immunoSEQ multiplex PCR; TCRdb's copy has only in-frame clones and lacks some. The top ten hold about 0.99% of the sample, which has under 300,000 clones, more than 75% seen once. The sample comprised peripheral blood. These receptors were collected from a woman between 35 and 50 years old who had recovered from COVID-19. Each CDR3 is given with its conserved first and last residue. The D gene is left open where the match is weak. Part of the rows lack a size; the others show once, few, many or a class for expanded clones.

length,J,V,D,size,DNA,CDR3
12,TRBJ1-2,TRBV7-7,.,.,TGTGCTAGCAGCCAGGGGCCCTATGGCTACACCTTC,CASSQGPYGYTF
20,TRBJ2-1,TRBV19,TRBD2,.,TGTGCCAGTAGTACCCTGACTAGCGGGAGGATCGGGGGGAGGTACAATGAGCAGTTCTTC,CASSTLTSGRIGGRYNEQFF
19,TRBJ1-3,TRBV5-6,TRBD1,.,TGTGCCAGCAGCTTGTGGCCGGACCCGGGACAGGGCTCTGGAAACACCATATATTTT,CASSLWPDPGQGSGNTIYF
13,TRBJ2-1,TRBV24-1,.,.,TGTGCCACCACCGGGACGGGAGACAATGAGCAGTTCTTC,CATTGTGDNEQFF
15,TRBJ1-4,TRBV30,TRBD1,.,TGTGCCTGGAGGACCGACAGGGGTCTGGGTGAAAAACTGTTTTTT,CAWRTDRGLGEKLFF
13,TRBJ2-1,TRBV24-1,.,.,TGTGCCACCAGTGACACCGACAGGAGTCAGCAGTTCTTC,CATSDTDRSQQFF
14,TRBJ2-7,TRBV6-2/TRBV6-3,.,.,TGTGCCAGCAGTTACTCGCTTGGCGGGTGGGAGCAGTACTTC,CASSYSLGGWEQYF
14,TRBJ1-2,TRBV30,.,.,TGTGCCTGGAGGCGGGACGGTGGACTGTCTGGCTACACCTTC,CAWRRDGGLSGYTF
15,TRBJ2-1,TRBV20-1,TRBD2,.,TGCAGTGCTAGTCCCCGCCTAGCGGGAGCCAGGGAGCAGTTCTTC,CSASPRLAGAREQFF
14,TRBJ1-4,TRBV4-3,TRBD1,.,TGCGCCAGCAGCCCCTGGGGGACAGGGGAAAAACTGTTTTTT,CASSPWGTGEKLFF
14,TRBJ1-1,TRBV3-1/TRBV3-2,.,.,TGTGCCAGCAGCCCCGGGGGTGGGCCACTTGGAGCTTTCTTT,CASSPGGGPLGAFF
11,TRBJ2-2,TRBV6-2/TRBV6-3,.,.,TGTGCCAGCAGTTACGGAACGGGGCTGTTTTTT,CASSYGTGLFF
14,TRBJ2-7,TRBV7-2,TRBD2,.,TGTGCCAGCAGCCCCCGACTAGCGGACTACGAGCAGTACTTC,CASSPRLADYEQYF
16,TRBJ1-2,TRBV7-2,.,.,TGTGCCAGCAGCTTAATGGCACAGGCGACCCCCCATGGCTACACCTTC,CASSLMAQATPHGYTF
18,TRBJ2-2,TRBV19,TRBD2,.,TGTGCCAGTAGACTCCCCTCCGGGACTAGCGGGGGATGGGGGGAGCTGTTTTTT,CASRLPSGTSGGWGELFF
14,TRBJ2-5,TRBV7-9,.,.,TGTGCCAGCAGCCACGAGGCTAGCATAAAGACCCAGTACTTC,CASSHEASIKTQYF
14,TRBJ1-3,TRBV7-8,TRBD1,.,TGTGCCAGCAGCCTCGGACAGGCGGGGAACACCATATATTTT,CASSLGQAGNTIYF
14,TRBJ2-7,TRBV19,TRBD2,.,TGTGCCAGTAGTCCCCGGGGTAGCGGGGGGGAGCAGTACTTC,CASSPRGSGGEQYF
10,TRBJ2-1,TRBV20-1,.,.,TGCAGTGCCCCCAACAATGAGCAGTTCTTC,CSAPNNEQFF
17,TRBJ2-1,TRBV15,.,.,TGTGCCACCAGCAGAGATGGGCCGGGAGCCCCCTACAATGAGCAGTTCTTC,CATSRDGPGAPYNEQFF
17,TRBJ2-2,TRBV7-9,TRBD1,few,TGTGCCAGCAGCTTAGGGACAGGGGGCAATATCGGCGGGGAGCTGTTTTTT,CASSLGTGGNIGGELFF
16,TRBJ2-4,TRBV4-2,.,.,TGTGCCAGCAGCCAAGGGGGGGGCAGGGGAGAAAACATTCAGTACTTC,CASSQGGGRGENIQYF
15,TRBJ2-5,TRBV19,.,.,TGTGCCAGTAGTACCCCCATGGGCCTAGCGGAGACCCAGTACTTC,CASSTPMGLAETQYF
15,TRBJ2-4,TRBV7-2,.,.,TGTGCCAGCAGCCCCTCCCCTAGGGGAGGATACATTCAGTACTTC,CASSPSPRGGYIQYF
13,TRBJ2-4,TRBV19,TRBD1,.,TGTGCCAGCCAAGGGGGCCCCAAAAACATTCAGTACTTC,CASQGGPKNIQYF
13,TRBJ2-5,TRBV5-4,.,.,TGTGCCAGCAGCCGGGGAGCTTGGGAGACCCAGTACTTC,CASSRGAWETQYF
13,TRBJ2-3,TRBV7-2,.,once,TGTGCCAGCAGCCCACCAGGCCCAGATACGCAGTATTTT,CASSPPGPDTQYF
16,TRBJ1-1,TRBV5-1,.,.,TGCGCCAGCAGCTTGGGAGGGGGAAGTTATGAGACTGAAGCTTTCTTT,CASSLGGGSYETEAFF
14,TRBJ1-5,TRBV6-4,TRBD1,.,TGTGCCAGCAGCGAAACAGGGGTCAATCAGCCCCAGCATTTT,CASSETGVNQPQHF
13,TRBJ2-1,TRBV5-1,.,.,TGCGCCAGCATTGGGCTACCGGACAATGAGCAGTTCTTC,CASIGLPDNEQFF
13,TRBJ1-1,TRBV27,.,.,TGTGCCAGCTCGCCGGGGGTGACCACTGAAGCTTTCTTT,CASSPGVTTEAFF
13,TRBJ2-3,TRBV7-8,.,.,TGTGCCAGCAGGGGGGCTAGCACAGATACGCAGTATTTT,CASRGASTDTQYF
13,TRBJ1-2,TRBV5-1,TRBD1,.,TGCGCCAGCACCTCACAGGGGGCGGGTGGCTACACCTTC,CASTSQGAGGYTF
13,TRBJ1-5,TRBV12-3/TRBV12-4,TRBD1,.,TGTGCCAGCAGTTTGGTAGGGGGCGATTCCCAGCATTTT,CASSLVGGDSQHF
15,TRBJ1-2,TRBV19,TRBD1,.,TGTGCCAGTAGTATCGGGACAGACATAGGCTATGGCTACACCTTC,CASSIGTDIGYGYTF
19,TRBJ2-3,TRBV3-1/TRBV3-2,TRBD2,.,TGTGCCAGCAGCCCCACCACGGGACTAGCGGGATGGGGGACAGATACGCAGTATTTT,CASSPTTGLAGWGTDTQYF
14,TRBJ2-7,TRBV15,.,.,TGTGCCACCAGTGGGGGCCCACCGTCGGGGGAGCAGTACTTC,CATSGGPPSGEQYF
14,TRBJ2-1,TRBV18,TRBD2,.,TGTGCCAGCTCACCAGCGGGAGGGTACAATGAGCAGTTCTTC,CASSPAGGYNEQFF
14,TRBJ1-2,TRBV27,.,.,TGTGCCAGCAGTTTCACCCCAGGACTGTATGGCTACACCTTC,CASSFTPGLYGYTF
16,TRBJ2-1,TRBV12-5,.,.,TGTGCTAGTGGTTTGGTGGCGGGCAGCTCCTACAATGAGCAGTTCTTC,CASGLVAGSSYNEQFF
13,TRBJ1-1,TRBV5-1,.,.,TGCGCCAGCAGCTTTCCAGGGAACACTGAAGCTTTCTTT,CASSFPGNTEAFF
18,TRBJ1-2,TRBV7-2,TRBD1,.,TGTGCCAGCAGCCCAACCCCCGGACAGGGCAGGGTGTTGTATGGCTACACCTTC,CASSPTPGQGRVLYGYTF
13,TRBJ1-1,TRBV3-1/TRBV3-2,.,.,TGTGCCAGCAGCCCCTGGGGAGACACTGAAGCTTTCTTT,CASSPWGDTEAFF
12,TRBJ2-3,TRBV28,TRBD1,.,TGTGCCAGCAGCCCCCCGGGACAGGGAGTGTATTTT,CASSPPGQGVYF
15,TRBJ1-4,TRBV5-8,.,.,TGTGCCAGCAGCTTGTCCGACAGGCGTAATGAAAAACTGTTTTTT,CASSLSDRRNEKLFF
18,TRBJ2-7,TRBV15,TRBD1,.,TGTGCCACCAGCAGAGGCGGGACAGGGGGTGGGGGAGCCTACGAGCAGTACTTC,CATSRGGTGGGGAYEQYF
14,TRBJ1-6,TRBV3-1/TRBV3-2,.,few,TGTGCCAGCACCCCTTTCAGGGGCGGCTCACCCCTCCACTTT,CASTPFRGGSPLHF
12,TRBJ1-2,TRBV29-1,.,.,TGCAGCGTGGAGGGCGGGGGCCATGGCTACACCTTC,CSVEGGGHGYTF
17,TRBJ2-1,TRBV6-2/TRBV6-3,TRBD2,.,TGTGCCAGCAGTTCTGTCCACCAGGCGGGAGGGTCCAATGAGCAGTTCTTC,CASSSVHQAGGSNEQFF
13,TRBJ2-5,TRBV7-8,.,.,TGTGCCAGCAGCTTAGGGCAACAAGAGACCCAGTACTTC,CASSLGQQETQYF
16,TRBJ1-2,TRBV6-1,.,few,TGTGCCAGCAGTGAAGCGCTCGCAGGCTACTCCTATGGCTACACCTTC,CASSEALAGYSYGYTF
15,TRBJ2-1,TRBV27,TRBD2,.,TGTGCCAGCAGTTGGGGGGCTAGCGGGAACAATGAGCAGTTCTTC,CASSWGASGNNEQFF
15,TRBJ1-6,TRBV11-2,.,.,TGTGCCAGCAGCGACACCAGGGGAGTAGGATCACCCCTCCACTTT,CASSDTRGVGSPLHF
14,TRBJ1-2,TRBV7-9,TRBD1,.,TGTGCCAGCAGCTTAGCCCGGGACAGATCTGGCTACACCTTC,CASSLARDRSGYTF
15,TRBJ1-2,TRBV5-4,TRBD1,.,TGTGCCAGCAGCAGGGGCCAGGGGGCGGACTATGGCTACACCTTC,CASSRGQGADYGYTF